What follows are 12 T cell receptor beta chains derived from one specimen sequenced in a study of blood T cell repertoires in COVID-19. Only in-frame clones appear in the TCRdb table, and some are missing; sequencing was by immunoSEQ multiplex PCR. Of 200,000 to 300,000 clones listed, roughly 82% were seen once; the top ten hold approximately 5.5%. The specimen sequenced was peripheral blood. These receptors were taken from a woman older than 75 with COVID-19, enrolled during active disease.

This clone was recorded only once. One end of the junction fails to match germline, which may point to a read error. The rearrangement uses TRBV6-6 and TRBJ1-1; the D gene is possibly TRBD1 (5 bases). The germline V gene has CDR1 MNHNY and CDR2 SVGAGI (reference sequence). The CDR3 spans 15 residues. CDR3 protein: CASSTPGGVKTEAFF. The CDR3 DNA reads as TGTGCCAGCAGTACCCCGGGGGGGGTGAAAACTGAAGCTTTCTTT.

CDR3 loop: CATGQGRETEAFF. CDR3 nucleotide sequence: TGTGCCACCGGTCAGGGGCGTGAGACTGAAGCTTTCTTT. The chain recombines TRBV15 with TRBJ1-1; D possibly corresponds to TRBD1 (6 bases). The CDR3 runs 13 residues. V lost 8 bases and J lost 5, with 15 bases in between. Germline-derived CDR1 and CDR2 are LNHNV and YYDKDF (reference sequence).

This chain links TRBV3-1 (or the pseudogene TRBV3-2) with TRBJ2-1, with D possibly being TRBD1 (6 bases). V shed 5 bases and J shed 10 bases, with 12 bases lying between them. The CDR3 extends over 12 amino acids. Germline loops: CDR1 LGHDT, CDR2 YNNKEL (reference sequence). CDR3 DNA: TGTGCCAGCAGCATACAGGGCGGGGAGCAGTTCTTC. It codes for CASSIQGGEQFF.

The CDR3 DNA reads as TGTGCCAGCAGCTTAGACAGGGAGTGGGCCGAGCAGTACTTC. Its translation is CASSLDREWAEQYF. The chain has TRBV7-9 and TRBJ2-7; the D gene is possibly TRBD1 (6 bases). Germline CDR1 reads SEHNR; CDR2 reads FQNEAQ (reference sequence). Trimming cost V 1 base and J 6 bases, with 13 bases left between them. The CDR3 loop spans 14 amino acids.

This sequence joins TRBV4-3 and TRBJ2-1; 10 nucleotides match TRBD2. The V segment lost 0 bases and the J segment 8 bases; nucleotides outside the gene matches: 13. This CDR3 region has 18 residues. From germline, CDR1 is LGHNA and CDR2 YSLEER. The CDR3 bases are TGCGCCAGCAGCCAAGATCTGAAAAGCGGGGGGGCTCCCGATGAGCAGTTCTTC. It codes for CASSQDLKSGGAPDEQFF.

The gene calls are TRBV5-1 and TRBJ2-1; 9 bases line up with TRBD2. The CDR3 length is 16 residues. J was trimmed by 4 bases and V by 2 bases; bases with no gene match: 7. Germline V CDR1 and CDR2: SGHRS, YFSETQ. CDR3: CASSLRSAGGYNEQFF. The CDR3 DNA reads as TGCGCCAGCAGCTTAAGGTCGGCGGGGGGGTACAATGAGCAGTTCTTC.

This clone has a single count. The chain combines TRBV6-1 with TRBJ2-7, with D possibly being TRBD1 (6 bases). CDR1 MNHNS and CDR2 SASEGT come from the germline V gene. The V end lost 2 bases, the J end lost 2 bases, and 13 bases lay between the germline ends. This CDR3 has 15 residues. CDR3 loop: CASSELGTPAYEQYF. For the CDR3, the DNA is TGTGCCAGCAGTGAATTGGGGACACCTGCCTACGAGCAGTACTTC.

J is TRBJ2-5 and V is TRBV5-6; 11 bases line up with TRBD2. Germline CDR1 and CDR2: SGHDT and YYEEEE. This CDR3 spans 17 amino acids. V lost 5 bases and J lost 5; bases outside the gene matches: 14. The CDR3 protein is CASRSYSGGAFRETQYF. As DNA, the CDR3 is TGTGCCAGCAGATCCTATAGCGGGGGGGCCTTCCGGGAGACCCAGTACTTC.

This chain links TRBV9 with TRBJ1-1, with 11 bases aligning to TRBD1. Germline CDR1 SGDLS, CDR2 YYNGEE. This CDR3 is 16 amino acids long. Unmatched junction bases numbered 8, after V lost 2 bases and J lost 5 bases. CDR3 DNA: TGTGCCAGCAGCGTTTCCCCCGGGACAGGGGGTACTGAAGCTTTCTTT. Amino acid sequence: CASSVSPGTGGTEAFF.

The CDR3 sequence: CASSLLAGNNYGYTF. CDR3 in DNA: TGTGCCAGCAGCTTATTGGCAGGGAATAACTATGGCTACACCTTC. The chain joins TRBV7-3 to TRBJ1-2; D is perhaps TRBD1 (5 bases). CDR1 and CDR2 (germline): SGHTA, FQGTGA. V lost 2 bases, J lost 1 base, and 11 bases lay in between. The CDR3 has 15 amino acids.

V and J are TRBV6-6 and TRBJ1-5; 7 bases fit TRBD1. The CDR3 has 13 residues. Germline trimming cut 6 bases from V and 5 bases from J; bases unmatched to any gene: 4. The germline V gene encodes CDR1 MNHNY and CDR2 SVGAGI (reference sequence). As DNA, the CDR3 is TGTGCCAGCAGCCCCCAGGGGGATCAGCCCCAGCATTTT. As protein: CASSPQGDQPQHF.

The genes are TRBV19 and TRBJ1-6; no clear D. Trimming took 3 bases from V and 11 from J, leaving 14 bases between them. The CDR3 extends over 14 amino acids. CDR1 LNHDA and CDR2 SQIVND come from the germline V gene (reference sequence). CDR3 in DNA: TGTGCCAGTAGTATGGTGCGGGAGGAGACACCCCTCCACTTT. Encoded protein: CASSMVREETPLHF.